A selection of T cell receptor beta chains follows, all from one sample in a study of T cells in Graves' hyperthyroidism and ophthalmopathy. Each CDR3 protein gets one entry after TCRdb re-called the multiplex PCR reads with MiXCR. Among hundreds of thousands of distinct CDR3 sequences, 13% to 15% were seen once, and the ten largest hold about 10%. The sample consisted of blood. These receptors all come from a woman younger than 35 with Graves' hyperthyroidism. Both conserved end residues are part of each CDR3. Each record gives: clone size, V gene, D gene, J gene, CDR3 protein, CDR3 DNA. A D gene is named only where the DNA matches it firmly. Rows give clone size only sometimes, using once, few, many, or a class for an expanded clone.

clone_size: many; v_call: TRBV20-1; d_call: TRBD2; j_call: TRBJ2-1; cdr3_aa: CSARGLAGEFNEQFF; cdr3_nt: TGCAGTGCTAGGGGGTTGGCGGGAGAGTTCAATGAGCAGTTCTTC
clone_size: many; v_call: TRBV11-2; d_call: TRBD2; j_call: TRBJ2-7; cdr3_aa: CASSLDTSVPYEQYF; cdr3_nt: TGTGCCAGCAGCTTAGATACTAGCGTTCCTTACGAGCAGTACTTC
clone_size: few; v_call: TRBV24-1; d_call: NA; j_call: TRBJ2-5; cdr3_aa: CATSDPTPQETQYF; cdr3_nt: TGTGCCACCAGTGACCCAACACCTCAAGAGACCCAGTACTTC
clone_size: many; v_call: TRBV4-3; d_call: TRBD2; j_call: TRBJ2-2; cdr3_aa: CASSQARPGLAGTGELFF; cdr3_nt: TGCGCCAGCAGCCAAGCCCGTCCGGGACTAGCCGGAACCGGGGAGCTGTTTTTT
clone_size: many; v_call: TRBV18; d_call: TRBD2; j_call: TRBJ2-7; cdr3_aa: CASSPPSREIEQYF; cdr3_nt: TGTGCCAGCTCACCACCTTCGCGGGAGATCGAGCAGTACTTC
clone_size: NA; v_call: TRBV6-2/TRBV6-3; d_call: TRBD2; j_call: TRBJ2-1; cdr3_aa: CASTGLAGGSSYNEQFF; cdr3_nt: TGTGCCAGCACTGGACTAGCGGGGGGGAGCTCCTACAATGAGCAGTTCTTC
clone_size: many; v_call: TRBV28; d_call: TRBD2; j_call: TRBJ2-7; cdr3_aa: CASSETASGPHYEQYF; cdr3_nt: TGTGCCAGCTCCGAGACCGCTAGCGGGCCCCACTACGAGCAGTACTTC
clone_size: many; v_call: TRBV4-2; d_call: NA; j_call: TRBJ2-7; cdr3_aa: CASSQEGLLEVYEQYF; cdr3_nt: TGTGCCAGCAGCCAAGAGGGCCTCCTGGAGGTCTACGAGCAGTACTTC
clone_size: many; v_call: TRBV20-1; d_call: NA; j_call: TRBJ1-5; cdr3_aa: CSASLGRDQPQHF; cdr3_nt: TGCAGTGCTAGCCTCGGCAGGGATCAGCCCCAGCATTTT
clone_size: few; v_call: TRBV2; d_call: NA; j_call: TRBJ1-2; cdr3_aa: CASSEGLTSDYGYTF; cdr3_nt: TGTGCCAGCAGTGAAGGGCTGACATCGGACTATGGCTACACCTTC
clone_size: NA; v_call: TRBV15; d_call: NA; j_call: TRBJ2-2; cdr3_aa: CATSREGHSNTGELFF; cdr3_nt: TGTGCCACCAGCAGAGAGGGACATAGTAACACCGGGGAGCTGTTTTTT
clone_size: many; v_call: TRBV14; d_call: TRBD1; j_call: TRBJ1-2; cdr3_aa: CASSRDSFYGYTF; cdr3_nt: TGTGCCAGCAGCCGGGACAGCTTCTATGGCTACACCTTC
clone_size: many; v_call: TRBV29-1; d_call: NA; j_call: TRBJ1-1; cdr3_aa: CSFNRVGVHEAFF; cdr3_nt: TGCAGCTTTAACAGGGTCGGCGTTCATGAAGCTTTCTTT
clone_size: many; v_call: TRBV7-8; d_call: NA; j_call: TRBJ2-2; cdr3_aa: CASSPRPRDTNTGELFF; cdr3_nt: TGTGCCAGCAGCCCACGACCTAGGGACACGAACACCGGGGAGCTGTTTTTT
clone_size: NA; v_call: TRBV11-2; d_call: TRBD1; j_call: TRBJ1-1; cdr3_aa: CASWDRGNTEAFF; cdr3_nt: TGTGCCAGCTGGGACAGGGGTAACACTGAAGCTTTCTTT
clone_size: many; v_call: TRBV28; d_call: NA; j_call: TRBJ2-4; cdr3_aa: CASSFGRGAVNIQYF; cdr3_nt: TGTGCCAGCAGCTTCGGTAGAGGGGCAGTGAACATTCAGTACTTC
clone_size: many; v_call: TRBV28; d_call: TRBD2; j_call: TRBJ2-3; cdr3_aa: CASSRRGGRTDTQYF; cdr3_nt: TGTGCCAGCAGCCGCCGGGGCGGGAGAACAGATACGCAGTATTTT
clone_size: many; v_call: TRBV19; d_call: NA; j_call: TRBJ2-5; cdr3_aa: CASSISGRETQYF; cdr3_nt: TGTGCCAGTAGTATATCAGGGCGAGAGACCCAGTACTTC
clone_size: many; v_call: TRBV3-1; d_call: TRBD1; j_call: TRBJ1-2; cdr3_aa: CASSLGTRQGNTF; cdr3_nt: TGTGCCAGCAGCCTAGGAACGAGACAGGGTAACACCTTC
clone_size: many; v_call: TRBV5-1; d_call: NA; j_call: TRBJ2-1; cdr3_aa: CASSSYTDLGNEQFF; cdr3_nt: TGCGCCAGCAGCTCGTATACAGATCTAGGGAATGAGCAGTTCTTC
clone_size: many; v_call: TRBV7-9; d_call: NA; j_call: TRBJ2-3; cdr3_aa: CASSLALDTQYF; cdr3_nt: TGTGCCAGCAGCTTAGCGCTAGATACGCAGTATTTT
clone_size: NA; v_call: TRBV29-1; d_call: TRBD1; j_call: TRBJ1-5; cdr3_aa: CSVVSPGQGYHQPQHF; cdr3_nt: TGCAGCGTTGTATCCCCGGGACAGGGGTACCATCAGCCCCAGCATTTT
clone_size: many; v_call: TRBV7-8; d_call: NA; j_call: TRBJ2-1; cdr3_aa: CASSLAGTERFF; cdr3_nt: TGTGCCAGCAGCTTAGCAGGGACTGAGCGGTTCTTC
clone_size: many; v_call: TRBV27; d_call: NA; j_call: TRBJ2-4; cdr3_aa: CASSLGGGASIQYF; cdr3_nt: TGTGCCAGCAGTTTAGGTGGGGGTGCGAGCATTCAGTACTTC
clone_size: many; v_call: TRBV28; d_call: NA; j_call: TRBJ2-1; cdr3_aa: CASSRPTGWGSDEQFF; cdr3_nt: TGTGCCAGCAGTCGCCCTACAGGGTGGGGCTCGGATGAGCAGTTCTTC
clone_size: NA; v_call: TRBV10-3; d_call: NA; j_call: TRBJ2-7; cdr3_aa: CATWDSDYEQYF; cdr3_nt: TGTGCCACGTGGGACTCGGACTACGAGCAGTACTTC
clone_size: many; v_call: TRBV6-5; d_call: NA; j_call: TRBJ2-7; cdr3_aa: CASSTRETGPYEQYF; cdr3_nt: TGTGCCAGCAGTACCCGAGAGACAGGCCCATACGAGCAGTACTTC
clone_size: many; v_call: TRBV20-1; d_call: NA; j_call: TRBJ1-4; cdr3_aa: CSARDWQGLNEKLFF; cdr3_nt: TGCAGTGCTAGAGATTGGCAGGGACTAAATGAAAAACTGTTTTTT
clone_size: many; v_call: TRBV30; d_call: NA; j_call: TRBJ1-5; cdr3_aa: CAWSSWSNQPQHF; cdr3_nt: TGTGCCTGGAGCTCCTGGAGCAATCAGCCCCAGCATTTT
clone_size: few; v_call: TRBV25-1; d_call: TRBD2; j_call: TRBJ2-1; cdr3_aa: CASSDQREASYNEQFF; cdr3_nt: TGTGCCAGCAGTGACCAGCGGGAGGCCTCCTACAATGAGCAGTTCTTC
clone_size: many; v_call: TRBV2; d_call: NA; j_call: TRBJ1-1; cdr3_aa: CASTGEQAEAFF; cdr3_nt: TGTGCCAGCACCGGAGAACAAGCTGAAGCTTTCTTT
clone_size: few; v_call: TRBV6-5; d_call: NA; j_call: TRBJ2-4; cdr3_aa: CASSYSPALAKNIQYF; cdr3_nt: TGTGCCAGCAGTTACTCGCCAGCCCTAGCCAAAAACATTCAGTACTTC
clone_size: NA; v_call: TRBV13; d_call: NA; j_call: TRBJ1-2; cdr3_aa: CASSRPQVNYGYTF; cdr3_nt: TGTGCCAGCAGCCGGCCACAGGTGAACTATGGCTACACCTTC
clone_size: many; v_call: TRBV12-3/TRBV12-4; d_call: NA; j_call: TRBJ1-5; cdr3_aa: CASSLRVGPEQPQHF; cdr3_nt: TGTGCCAGCAGTTTACGGGTGGGGCCCGAACAGCCCCAGCATTTT
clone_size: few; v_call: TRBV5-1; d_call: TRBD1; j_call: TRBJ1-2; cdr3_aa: CASSFGIRDRVYTF; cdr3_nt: TGCGCCAGCAGCTTCGGGATTCGGGACAGGGTCTACACCTTC
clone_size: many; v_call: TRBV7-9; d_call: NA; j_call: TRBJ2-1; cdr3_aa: CASSSHLYNEQFF; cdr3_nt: TGTGCCAGCAGCTCACACTTGTACAATGAGCAGTTCTTC
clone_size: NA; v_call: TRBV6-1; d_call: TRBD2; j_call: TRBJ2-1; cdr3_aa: CASRSGRLLYEQFF; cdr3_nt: TGTGCCAGCAGAAGCGGGAGGCTATTGTATGAGCAGTTCTTC
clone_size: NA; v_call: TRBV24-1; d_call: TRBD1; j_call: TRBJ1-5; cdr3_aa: CATSDGTGPSNQPQHF; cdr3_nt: TGTGCCACCAGTGATGGGACAGGGCCTAGCAATCAGCCCCAGCATTTT
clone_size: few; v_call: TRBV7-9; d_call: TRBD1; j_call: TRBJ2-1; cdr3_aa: CASSGTVSSYNEQFF; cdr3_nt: TGTGCCAGCAGCGGGACAGTGAGCTCCTACAATGAGCAATTCTTC
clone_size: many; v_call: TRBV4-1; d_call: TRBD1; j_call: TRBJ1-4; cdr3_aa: CASSRRTGGTTNEKLFF; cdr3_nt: TGCGCCAGCAGCCGTAGGACAGGGGGGACAACTAATGAAAAACTGTTTTTT